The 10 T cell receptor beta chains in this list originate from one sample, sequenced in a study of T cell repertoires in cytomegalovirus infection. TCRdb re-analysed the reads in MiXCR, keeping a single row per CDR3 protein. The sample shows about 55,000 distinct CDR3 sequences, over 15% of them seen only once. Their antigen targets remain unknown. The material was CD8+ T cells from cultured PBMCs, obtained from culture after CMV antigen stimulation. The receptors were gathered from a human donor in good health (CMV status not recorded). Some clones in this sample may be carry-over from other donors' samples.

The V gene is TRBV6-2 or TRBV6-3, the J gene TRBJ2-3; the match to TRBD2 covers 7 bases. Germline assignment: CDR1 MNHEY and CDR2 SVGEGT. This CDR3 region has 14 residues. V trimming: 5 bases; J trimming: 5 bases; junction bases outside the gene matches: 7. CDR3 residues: CASSTRTRGDTQYF. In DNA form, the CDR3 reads TGTGCCAGCAGTACCAGGACTAGAGGAGATACGCAGTATTTT.

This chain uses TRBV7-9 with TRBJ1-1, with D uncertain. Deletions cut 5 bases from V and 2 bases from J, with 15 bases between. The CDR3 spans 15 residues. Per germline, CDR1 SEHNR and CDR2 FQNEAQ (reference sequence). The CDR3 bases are TGTGCCAGCAGCCTAGATGCGGACGGTAACACTGAAGCTTTCTTT. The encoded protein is CASSLDADGNTEAFF.

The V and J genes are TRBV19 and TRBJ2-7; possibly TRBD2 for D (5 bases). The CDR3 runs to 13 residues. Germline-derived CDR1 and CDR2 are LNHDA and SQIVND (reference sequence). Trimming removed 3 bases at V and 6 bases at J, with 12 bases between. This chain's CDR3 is CASSMGWRTEQYF. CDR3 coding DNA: TGTGCCAGTAGTATGGGGTGGAGGACCGAGCAGTACTTC.

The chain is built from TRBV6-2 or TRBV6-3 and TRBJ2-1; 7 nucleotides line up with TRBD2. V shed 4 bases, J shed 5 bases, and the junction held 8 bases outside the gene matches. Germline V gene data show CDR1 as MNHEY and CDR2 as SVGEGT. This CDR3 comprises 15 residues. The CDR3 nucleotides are TGTGCCAGCAGTTTTTCTATAGCGGGTCACAATGAGCAGTTCTTC. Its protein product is CASSFSIAGHNEQFF.

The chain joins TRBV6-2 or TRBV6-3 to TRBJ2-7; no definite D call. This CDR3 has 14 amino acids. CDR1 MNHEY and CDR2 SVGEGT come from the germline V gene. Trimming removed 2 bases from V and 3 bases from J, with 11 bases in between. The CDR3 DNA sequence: TGTGCCAGCAGTTACCCAACGGACGGCTACGAGCAGTACTTC. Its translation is CASSYPTDGYEQYF.

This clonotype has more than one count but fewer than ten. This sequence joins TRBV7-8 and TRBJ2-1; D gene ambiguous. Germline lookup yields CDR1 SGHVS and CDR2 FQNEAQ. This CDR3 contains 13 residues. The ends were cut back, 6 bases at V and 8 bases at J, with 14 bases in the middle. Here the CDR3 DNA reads TGTGCCAGCAGATCTCGGGTCCCCTATGAGCAGTTCTTC. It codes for CASRSRVPYEQFF.

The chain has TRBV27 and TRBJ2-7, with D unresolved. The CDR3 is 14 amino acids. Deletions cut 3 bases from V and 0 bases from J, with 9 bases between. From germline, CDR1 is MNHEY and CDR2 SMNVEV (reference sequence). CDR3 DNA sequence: TGTGCCAGCAGTTTGGACCGAGGCTCCTACGAGCAGTACTTC. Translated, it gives CASSLDRGSYEQYF.

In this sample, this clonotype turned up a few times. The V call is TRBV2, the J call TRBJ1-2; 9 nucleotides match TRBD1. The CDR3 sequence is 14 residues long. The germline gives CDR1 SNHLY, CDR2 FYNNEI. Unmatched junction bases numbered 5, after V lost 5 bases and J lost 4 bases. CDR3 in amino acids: CASSYRGLGYGYTF. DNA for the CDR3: TGTGCCAGCAGTTACAGGGGGCTCGGCTATGGCTACACCTTC.

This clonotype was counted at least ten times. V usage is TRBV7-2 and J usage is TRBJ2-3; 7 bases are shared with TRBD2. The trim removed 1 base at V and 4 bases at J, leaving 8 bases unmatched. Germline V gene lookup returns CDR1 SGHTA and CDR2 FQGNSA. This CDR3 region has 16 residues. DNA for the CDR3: TGTGCCAGCAGCTTAGGCGTAGTGGGAGGGGCAGATACGCAGTATTTT. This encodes CASSLGVVGGADTQYF. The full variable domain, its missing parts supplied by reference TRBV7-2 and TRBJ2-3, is GAGVSQSPSNKVTEKGKDVELRCDPISGHTALYWYRQSLGQGLEFLIYFQGNSAPDKSGLPSDRFSAERTGGSVSTLTIQRTQQEDSAVYLCASSLGVVGGADTQYFGPGTRLTVL.

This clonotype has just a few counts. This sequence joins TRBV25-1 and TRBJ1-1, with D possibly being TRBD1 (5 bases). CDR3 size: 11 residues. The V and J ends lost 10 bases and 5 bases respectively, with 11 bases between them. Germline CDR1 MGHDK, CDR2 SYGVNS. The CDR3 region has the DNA TGTGCCACACAACGGGGGACTGAAGCTTTCTTT. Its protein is CATQRGTEAFF.